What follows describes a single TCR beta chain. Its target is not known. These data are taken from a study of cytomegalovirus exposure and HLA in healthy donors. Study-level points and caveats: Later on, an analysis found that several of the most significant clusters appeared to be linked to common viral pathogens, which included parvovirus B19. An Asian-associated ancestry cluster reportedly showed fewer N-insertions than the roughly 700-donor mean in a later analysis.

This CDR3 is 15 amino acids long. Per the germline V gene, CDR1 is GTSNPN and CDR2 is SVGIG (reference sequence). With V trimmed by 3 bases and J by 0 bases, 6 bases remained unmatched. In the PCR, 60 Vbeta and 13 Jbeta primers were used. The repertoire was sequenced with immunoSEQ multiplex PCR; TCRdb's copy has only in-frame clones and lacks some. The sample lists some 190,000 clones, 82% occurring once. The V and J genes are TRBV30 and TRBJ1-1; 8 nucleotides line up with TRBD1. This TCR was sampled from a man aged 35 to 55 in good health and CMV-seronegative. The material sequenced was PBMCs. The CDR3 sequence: CAWRGDRPMNTEAFF. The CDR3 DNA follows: TGTGCCTGGAGGGGGGACAGGCCTATGAACACTGAAGCTTTCTTT.